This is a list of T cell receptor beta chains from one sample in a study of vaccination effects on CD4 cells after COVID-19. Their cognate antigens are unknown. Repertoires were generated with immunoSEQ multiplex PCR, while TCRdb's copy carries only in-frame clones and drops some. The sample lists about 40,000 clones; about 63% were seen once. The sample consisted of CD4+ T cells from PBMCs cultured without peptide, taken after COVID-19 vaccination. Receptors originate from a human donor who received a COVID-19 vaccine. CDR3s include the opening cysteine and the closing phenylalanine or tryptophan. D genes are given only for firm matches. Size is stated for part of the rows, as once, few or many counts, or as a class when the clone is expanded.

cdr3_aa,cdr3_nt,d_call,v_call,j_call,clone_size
CASSGRDSYNEKLFF,TGTGCCAGCAGCGGACGGGACAGCTATAATGAAAAACTGTTTTTT,TRBD1,TRBV5-8,TRBJ1-4,-
CASSPPGPYEQYF,TGTGCCAGCAGTCCCCCGGGGCCCTACGAGCAGTACTTC,-,TRBV6-2/TRBV6-3,TRBJ2-7,-
CASSLRGDYGYTF,TGTGCCAGCAGCTTGAGGGGGGACTATGGCTACACCTTC,-,TRBV7-2,TRBJ1-2,-
CASRDGLARNEQFF,TGTGCCAGTAGGGACGGACTAGCGAGGAATGAGCAGTTCTTC,TRBD2,TRBV19,TRBJ2-1,few
CAWSPGGAGANVLTF,TGTGCCTGGAGTCCCGGGGGCGCCGGGGCCAACGTCCTGACTTTC,-,TRBV30,TRBJ2-6,-
CASSYSRPNTGELFF,TGTGCCAGCAGTTACAGCAGGCCGAACACCGGGGAGCTGTTTTTT,-,TRBV6-5,TRBJ2-2,-
CASSFSNRDPMNTEAFF,TGTGCCAGCAGCTTTTCTAACCGGGATCCCATGAACACTGAAGCTTTCTTT,-,TRBV5-6,TRBJ1-1,-
CASSLGSSGGQVRTDTQYF,TGTGCCAGCAGCTTAGGGTCTAGCGGGGGGCAGGTGCGCACAGATACGCAGTATTTT,TRBD2,TRBV11-2,TRBJ2-3,once
CASSPSGGRTADTQYF,TGTGCCAGCTCACCATCGGGCGGGAGGACGGCAGATACGCAGTATTTT,TRBD2,TRBV18,TRBJ2-3,-
CASSRRDRGLETQYF,TGCGCCAGCAGCCGCCGGGACAGGGGGCTAGAGACCCAGTACTTC,TRBD1,TRBV5-1,TRBJ2-5,few
CASSLAVSGGAETQYF,TGTGCCAGCAGCTTGGCAGTATCAGGGGGCGCCGAGACCCAGTACTTC,TRBD1,TRBV5-8,TRBJ2-5,once
CASSQAVSGRATGELFF,TGTGCCAGCAGCCAAGCTGTCAGCGGGAGGGCCACCGGGGAGCTGTTTTTT,TRBD2,TRBV3-1/TRBV3-2,TRBJ2-2,-
CASSTAHNEQFF,TGTGCCAGCAGCACAGCCCACAATGAGCAGTTCTTC,-,TRBV7-9,TRBJ2-1,-
CARSTRSGGLHTAYEQYF,TGCGCCAGGTCAACACGAAGCGGGGGCCTCCATACCGCCTACGAGCAGTACTTC,TRBD2,TRBV10-1,TRBJ2-7,-
CASSGTGWNQPQHF,TGTGCCAGCAGTGGGACAGGTTGGAATCAGCCCCAGCATTTT,TRBD1,TRBV2,TRBJ1-5,-
CASSATGRPSILRYEQYF,TGTGCCAGCAGTGCAACCGGGAGGCCCTCAATCCTCAGATACGAGCAGTACTTC,TRBD2,TRBV2,TRBJ2-7,-
CASSSEVLSTEAFF,TGTGCCAGTAGTTCGGAGGTCTTGAGCACTGAAGCTTTCTTT,-,TRBV19,TRBJ1-1,-
CASSGRDGFSYNSPLHF,TGCGCCAGCAGCGGCCGGGACGGCTTCTCCTATAATTCACCCCTCCACTTT,-,TRBV5-1,TRBJ1-6,-
CASSLRSGRYEQYF,TGTGCCAGCAGCTTGAGAAGCGGTAGATACGAGCAGTACTTC,-,TRBV5-6,TRBJ2-7,once
CAWGAGQLNQPQHF,TGTGCCTGGGGGGCTGGACAGCTAAATCAGCCCCAGCATTTT,-,TRBV30,TRBJ1-5,-
CASSDLAGVNTGELFF,TGTGCCAGCAGCGACCTAGCGGGGGTGAACACCGGGGAGCTGTTTTTT,TRBD2,TRBV9,TRBJ2-2,-
CATSRDSRRLDEQYF,TGTGCCACCAGCAGAGACAGCCGACGTTTGGACGAGCAGTACTTC,-,TRBV15,TRBJ2-7,once
CASSDQMSGNTIYF,TGTGCCAGCAGCGACCAGATGTCTGGAAACACCATATATTTT,-,TRBV3-1/TRBV3-2,TRBJ1-3,once
CASSPAGNQPQHF,TGTGCCAGCAGCCCGGCCGGGAATCAGCCCCAGCATTTT,-,TRBV7-9,TRBJ1-5,-
CASGPRGNYGYTF,TGTGCCAGTGGTCCGAGGGGGAACTATGGCTACACCTTC,-,TRBV19,TRBJ1-2,-
CALGFSGGSYEQYF,TGTGCCTTAGGGTTTAGCGGGGGGTCCTACGAGCAGTACTTC,TRBD2,TRBV30,TRBJ2-7,-
CASSIPGQGVFGYTF,TGTGCCAGTAGTATACCGGGACAGGGGGTTTTTGGCTACACCTTC,TRBD1,TRBV19,TRBJ1-2,-
CASSQRTGGGYEKLFF,TGTGCCAGCAGCCAGAGGACAGGGGGCGGTTATGAAAAACTGTTTTTT,TRBD1,TRBV3-1/TRBV3-2,TRBJ1-4,-
CASTNLGGSFTDTQYF,TGTGCCAGCACAAACCTCGGCGGGAGCTTCACAGATACGCAGTATTTT,TRBD2,TRBV6-6,TRBJ2-3,-
CASTPFPGQGIIGNQPQHF,TGCGCCAGCACCCCATTTCCGGGACAGGGCATTATAGGCAATCAGCCCCAGCATTTT,TRBD1,TRBV4-1,TRBJ1-5,-
CASSAGEWGGYTF,TGTGCCAGCAGCGCAGGGGAGTGGGGTGGCTACACCTTC,-,TRBV2,TRBJ1-2,-
CASSLGGGRSYNSPLHF,TGTGCCAGCAGCTTAGGCGGGGGAAGGTCCTATAATTCACCCCTCCACTTT,-,TRBV7-9,TRBJ1-6,few